Listed below are T cell receptor beta chains from one sample, sequenced in a study of blood T cells in healthy people across ages. In TCRdb, the 5' RACE reads were re-called with MiXCR into one record per CDR3 protein. The sample has some 750,000 distinct CDR3 sequences; 20% to 25% are singletons. The sample comprised blood. These receptors came from a man aged 70-80 years in good health. Both conserved end residues are part of each CDR3. The D gene is left open where the match is weak. Only part of the rows carry a size: once, few, many, or a class if the clone is expanded.

D: NA; V: TRBV29-1; J: TRBJ2-2; size: NA; DNA: TGCAGCGTTGGTCGCGGGACCGCTAACACCGGGGAGCTGTTTTTT; CDR3: CSVGRGTANTGELFF
D: TRBD2; V: TRBV20-1; J: TRBJ2-5; size: few; DNA: TGCAGTGCTCCCCAGCTAGCGGGGGGGCTTTGGACTGAGACCCAGTACTTC; CDR3: CSAPQLAGGLWTETQYF
D: NA; V: TRBV12-3/TRBV12-4; J: TRBJ1-3; size: few; DNA: TGTGCCTTCGGACGGCTTCCTGGAAACACCATATATTTT; CDR3: CAFGRLPGNTIYF
D: NA; V: TRBV18; J: TRBJ2-1; size: many; DNA: TGTGCCAGCTCACCACCGCTGGACGGAAGCTCCTACAATGAGCAGTTCTTC; CDR3: CASSPPLDGSSYNEQFF
D: NA; V: TRBV2; J: TRBJ2-2; size: few; DNA: TGTGCCAGCAGGTTGGGGGCGGACACCGGGGAGCTGTTTTTT; CDR3: CASRLGADTGELFF
D: TRBD1; V: TRBV6-6; J: TRBJ2-3; size: few; DNA: TGTGCCAGCAGTTACTCCGGGACAGGGTCTTCAGATACGCAGTATTTT; CDR3: CASSYSGTGSSDTQYF
D: NA; V: TRBV5-1; J: TRBJ2-1; size: NA; DNA: TGCGCCAGCAGCTTTGTCGGGGGAGCCCTCAATGAGCAGTTCTTC; CDR3: CASSFVGGALNEQFF
D: TRBD1; V: TRBV7-9; J: TRBJ2-7; size: NA; DNA: TGTGCCAGCAGCTCTTTTCCGGGACAGTCCTACGAGCAGTACTTC; CDR3: CASSSFPGQSYEQYF
D: NA; V: TRBV25-1; J: TRBJ2-1; size: few; DNA: TGTGCCAGCAGTGAGTACAGAGATGAGCAGTTCTTC; CDR3: CASSEYRDEQFF
D: NA; V: TRBV20-1; J: TRBJ1-6; size: NA; DNA: TGCAGTGCCGGAACGATCGACTCTGGGGGTTCACCCCTCCACTTT; CDR3: CSAGTIDSGGSPLHF
D: TRBD1; V: TRBV6-5; J: TRBJ1-6; size: NA; DNA: TGTGCCAGCAGTTACTCGAACAGGGGTAATTCACCCCTCCACTTT; CDR3: CASSYSNRGNSPLHF
D: TRBD1; V: TRBV5-1; J: TRBJ2-3; size: many; DNA: TGCGCCAACAAGGACAGGAACACAGATACGCAGTATTTT; CDR3: CANKDRNTDTQYF
D: NA; V: TRBV2; J: TRBJ2-1; size: NA; DNA: TGTGCCAGCAGCCCCGGGACCACCCCTGAGCAGTTCTTC; CDR3: CASSPGTTPEQFF
D: TRBD1; V: TRBV6-6; J: TRBJ2-7; size: NA; DNA: TGTGCCAGCAGTTACTCGGGACAGGACACCTACGAGCAGTACTTC; CDR3: CASSYSGQDTYEQYF
D: NA; V: TRBV11-3; J: TRBJ2-3; size: few; DNA: TGTGCCAGCAGCTCGATACAGGGCACAGATACGCAGTATTTT; CDR3: CASSSIQGTDTQYF
D: NA; V: TRBV7-9; J: TRBJ2-7; size: few; DNA: TGTGCCAGCAGCTTAGAGCTCGACACCAACGAGCAGTACTTC; CDR3: CASSLELDTNEQYF
D: TRBD1; V: TRBV19; J: TRBJ2-5; size: few; DNA: TGTGCCACCAGGGGACAGATCGGGGAGACCCAGTACTTC; CDR3: CATRGQIGETQYF
D: NA; V: TRBV20-1; J: TRBJ1-4; size: few; DNA: TGCGGTGCTAGGGGGGATAGGGGGTATGAAAAACTGTTTTTT; CDR3: CGARGDRGYEKLFF
D: NA; V: TRBV3-1; J: TRBJ1-3; size: few; DNA: TGTGCCAGCAGCTCCCGAGGAGAGGGAACCATATATTTT; CDR3: CASSSRGEGTIYF
D: TRBD1; V: TRBV20-1; J: TRBJ1-1; size: NA; DNA: TGCAGTGCTAGACCCCGGACAGGCAACACTGAAGCTTTCTTT; CDR3: CSARPRTGNTEAFF
D: NA; V: TRBV10-2; J: TRBJ2-2; size: few; DNA: TGCGCCAGCAGTGAGTTCAGAGACACCGGGGAGCTGTTTTTT; CDR3: CASSEFRDTGELFF
D: NA; V: TRBV7-2; J: TRBJ2-1; size: NA; DNA: TGTGCCAGCAGTTTTCGGAACTACAATGAGCAGTTCTTC; CDR3: CASSFRNYNEQFF
D: TRBD2; V: TRBV4-3; J: TRBJ2-5; size: NA; DNA: TGCGCCAGCAGCCAAGTGGCTGCACTAGCGGGGAGAGAGACCCAGTACTTC; CDR3: CASSQVAALAGRETQYF
D: TRBD1; V: TRBV28; J: TRBJ1-2; size: NA; DNA: TGTGCCAGCAGCTTATTTCTAACAGGGGGCGGTAACTATGGCTACACCTTC; CDR3: CASSLFLTGGGNYGYTF
D: TRBD1; V: TRBV2; J: TRBJ1-2; size: few; DNA: TGTGCCAGCAGTGGACAGGGGAGTTTGTCCCATGGCTACACCTTC; CDR3: CASSGQGSLSHGYTF
D: NA; V: TRBV15; J: TRBJ2-7; size: few; DNA: TGTGCCACCAGCAGAGAGACAGCTCACTACGAGCAGTACTTC; CDR3: CATSRETAHYEQYF
D: NA; V: TRBV29-1; J: TRBJ2-2; size: few; DNA: TGCAGCGTTGACTTGGGTTTGGGCACCGGGGAGCTGTTTTTT; CDR3: CSVDLGLGTGELFF
D: TRBD1; V: TRBV12-3/TRBV12-4; J: TRBJ2-5; size: NA; DNA: TGTGCCAGCAGTACTGACAGGGGGTACCAAGAGACCCAGTACTTC; CDR3: CASSTDRGYQETQYF
D: TRBD1; V: TRBV12-3/TRBV12-4; J: TRBJ2-4; size: many; DNA: TGTGCCAGCCTTTGGTCGGGACAGGGTAACATTCAGTACTTC; CDR3: CASLWSGQGNIQYF
D: TRBD2; V: TRBV5-1; J: TRBJ2-1; size: NA; DNA: TGCGCCAGCAGCATCACTAGCGGCCCCTACAATGAGCAGTTCTTC; CDR3: CASSITSGPYNEQFF
D: TRBD1; V: TRBV9; J: TRBJ2-2; size: NA; DNA: TGTGCCAGCAGCGCCCGGACAGGGAACGGGGAGCTGTTTTTT; CDR3: CASSARTGNGELFF
D: TRBD2; V: TRBV10-3; J: TRBJ2-1; size: few; DNA: TGTGCCATCTCGGGACTAGCGGGAGTGGGGTCCTACAATGAGCAGTTCTTC; CDR3: CAISGLAGVGSYNEQFF
D: NA; V: TRBV12-3/TRBV12-4; J: TRBJ1-2; size: NA; DNA: TGTGCCAGCAGTTTACGATCCGATTATGGCTACATCTTC; CDR3: CASSLRSDYGYIF
D: NA; V: TRBV7-2; J: TRBJ2-7; size: few; DNA: TGTGCCAGCAGCCTACAGGGTCGCCGCTCCTACGAGCAGTACTTC; CDR3: CASSLQGRRSYEQYF
D: NA; V: TRBV5-1; J: TRBJ1-2; size: few; DNA: TGCGCCAGCAGCTTGGACCAGACCTATGGCTACACCTTC; CDR3: CASSLDQTYGYTF
D: NA; V: TRBV11-3; J: TRBJ1-1; size: NA; DNA: TGTGCCAGCAGCTTCCCCTCGTGGGACACTGAAGCTTTCTTT; CDR3: CASSFPSWDTEAFF
D: TRBD1; V: TRBV18; J: TRBJ2-7; size: NA; DNA: TGTGCCAGCTCGGGGGACAGGGACGAGCAGTACTTC; CDR3: CASSGDRDEQYF
D: NA; V: TRBV7-8; J: TRBJ2-3; size: NA; DNA: TGTGCCAGCAGCCCTAGGGAGGCCGTCTTACGGGGGTCCACCCGCACAGATACGCAGTATTTT; CDR3: CASSPREAVLRGSTRTDTQYF
D: NA; V: TRBV6-1; J: TRBJ2-5; size: few; DNA: TGTGCCAGCAGCGCCCCTATAGGGAGGTCAGAGACCCAGTACTTC; CDR3: CASSAPIGRSETQYF